This T cell receptor (beta chain) was recorded in a study of OX40 agonist ivuxolimab in advanced cancers. This clone was found once. Germline V gene lookup returns CDR1 MNHEY and CDR2 SMNVEV (reference sequence). The CDR3 spans 14 residues. Trimming removed 2 bases at V and 8 bases at J, with 13 bases between. The protocol was immunoSEQ multiplex PCR, while the TCRdb copy is restricted to in-frame clones and leaves out a portion. The data hold some 21,000 clones, with approximately 80% observed a single time. The chain uses TRBV27 and TRBJ2-1; TRBD2 might be the D (5 bases). The receptor's source is an adult with an advanced solid tumor such as melanoma, head and neck, liver or kidney cancer. Sample: CD4+ or CD8+ T cells sorted from blood, taken in a trial of the OX40 agonist ivuxolimab. This CDR3 reads CASSLAAGVDEQFF. The CDR3 DNA sequence: TGTGCCAGCAGTTTAGCGGCCGGGGTGGATGAGCAGTTCTTC.